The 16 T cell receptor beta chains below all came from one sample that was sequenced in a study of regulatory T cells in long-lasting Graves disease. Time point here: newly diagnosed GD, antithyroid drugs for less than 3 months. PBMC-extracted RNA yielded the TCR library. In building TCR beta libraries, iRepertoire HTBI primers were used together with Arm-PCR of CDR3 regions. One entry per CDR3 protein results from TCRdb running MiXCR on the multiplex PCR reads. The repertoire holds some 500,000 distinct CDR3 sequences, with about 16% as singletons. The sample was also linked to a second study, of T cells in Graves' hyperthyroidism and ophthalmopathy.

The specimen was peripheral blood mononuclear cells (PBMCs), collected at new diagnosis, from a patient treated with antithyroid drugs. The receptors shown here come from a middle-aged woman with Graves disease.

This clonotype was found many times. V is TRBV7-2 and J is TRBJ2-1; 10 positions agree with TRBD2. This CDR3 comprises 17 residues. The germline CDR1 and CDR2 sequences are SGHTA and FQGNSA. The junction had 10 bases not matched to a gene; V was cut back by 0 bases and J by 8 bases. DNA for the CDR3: TGTGCCAGCAGCTTAGCTCTACTAGCGGGGTTTTGGGATGAGCAGTTCTTC. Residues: CASSLALLAGFWDEQFF. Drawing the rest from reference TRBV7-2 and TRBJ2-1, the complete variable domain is GAGVSQSPSNKVTEKGKDVELRCDPISGHTALYWYRQSLGQGLEFLIYFQGNSAPDKSGLPSDRFSAERTGGSVSTLTIQRTQQEDSAVYLCASSLALLAGFWDEQFFGPGTRLTVL.

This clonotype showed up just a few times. CDR3 protein: CASSPWTDLGGYGYTF. CDR3 nucleotides: TGTGCCAGCAGTCCGTGGACGGATTTGGGGGGATATGGCTACACCTTC. The chain has TRBV27 and TRBJ1-2; tentatively, D is TRBD1 (5 bases). The CDR3 is 16 amino acids. The V end was cut by 5 bases, the J end by 5 bases, with 21 bases between. In germline, CDR1 is MNHEY, CDR2 SMNVEV (reference sequence).

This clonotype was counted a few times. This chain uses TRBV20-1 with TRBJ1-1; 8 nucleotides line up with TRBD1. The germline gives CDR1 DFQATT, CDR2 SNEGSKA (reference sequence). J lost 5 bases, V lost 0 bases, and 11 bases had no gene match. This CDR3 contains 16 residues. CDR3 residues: CSARDRAGGLRTEAFF. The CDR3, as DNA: TGCAGTGCTAGAGATCGGGCAGGGGGCTTGCGGACTGAAGCTTTCTTT.

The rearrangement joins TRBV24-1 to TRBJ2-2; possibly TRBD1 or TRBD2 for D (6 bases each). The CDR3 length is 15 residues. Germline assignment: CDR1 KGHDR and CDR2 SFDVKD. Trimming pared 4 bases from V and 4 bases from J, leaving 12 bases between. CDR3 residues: CATSEGGQRTGELFF. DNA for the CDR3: TGTGCCACCAGTGAGGGGGGACAACGCACCGGGGAGCTGTTTTTT.

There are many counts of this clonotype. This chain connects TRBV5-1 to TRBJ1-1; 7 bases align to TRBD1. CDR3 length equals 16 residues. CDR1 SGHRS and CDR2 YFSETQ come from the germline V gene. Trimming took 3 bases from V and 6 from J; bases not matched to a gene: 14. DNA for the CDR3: TGCGCCAGCAGCTCGACCTTAAGACAGGGCGGGTCTGAAGCTTTCTTT. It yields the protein CASSSTLRQGGSEAFF.

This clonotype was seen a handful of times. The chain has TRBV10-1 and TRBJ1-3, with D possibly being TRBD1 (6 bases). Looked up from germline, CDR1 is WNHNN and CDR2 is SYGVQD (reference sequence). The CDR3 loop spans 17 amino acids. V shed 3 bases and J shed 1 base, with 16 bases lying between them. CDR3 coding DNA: TGCGCCAGCAGTGAATATTCCAGGGGAAAGTCTGGAAACACCATATATTTT. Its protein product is CASSEYSRGKSGNTIYF.

For the CDR3, the DNA is TGTGCCAGTAGTACGGGGGGCGCCTATGGCTACACCTTC. It translates to CASSTGGAYGYTF. The J gene is TRBJ1-2, the V gene TRBV19, with D tentatively TRBD1 (6 bases). CDR1 is LNHDA, CDR2 SQIVND, per germline (reference sequence). V lost 4 bases, J lost 4 bases, and 10 bases lay in between. CDR3 length: 13 residues.

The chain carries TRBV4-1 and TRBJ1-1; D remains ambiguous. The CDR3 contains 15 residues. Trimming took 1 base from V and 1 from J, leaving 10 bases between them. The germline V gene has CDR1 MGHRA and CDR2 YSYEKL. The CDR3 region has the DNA TGCGCCAGCAGCCAAGTGATACAGTCGAACACTGAAGCTTTCTTT. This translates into CASSQVIQSNTEAFF.

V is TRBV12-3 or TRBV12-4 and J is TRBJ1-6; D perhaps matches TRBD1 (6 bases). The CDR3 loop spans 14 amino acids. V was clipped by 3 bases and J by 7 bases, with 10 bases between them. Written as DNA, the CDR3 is TGTGCCAGCAGTTTTCTGGACAGAAATTCACCCCTCCACTTT. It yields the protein CASSFLDRNSPLHF.

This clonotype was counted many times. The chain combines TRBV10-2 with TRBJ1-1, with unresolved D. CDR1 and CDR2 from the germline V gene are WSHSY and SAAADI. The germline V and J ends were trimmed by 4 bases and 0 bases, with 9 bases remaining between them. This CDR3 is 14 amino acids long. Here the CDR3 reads CASSAATMNTEAFF. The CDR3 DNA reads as TGCGCCAGCAGTGCCGCGACCATGAACACTGAAGCTTTCTTT.

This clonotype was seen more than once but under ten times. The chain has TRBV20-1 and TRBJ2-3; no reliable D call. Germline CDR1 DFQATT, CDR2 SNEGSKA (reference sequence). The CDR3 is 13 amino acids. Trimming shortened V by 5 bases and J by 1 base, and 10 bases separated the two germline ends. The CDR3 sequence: CSALTKGTDTQYF. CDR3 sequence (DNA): TGCAGTGCTTTAACAAAGGGCACAGATACGCAGTATTTT.

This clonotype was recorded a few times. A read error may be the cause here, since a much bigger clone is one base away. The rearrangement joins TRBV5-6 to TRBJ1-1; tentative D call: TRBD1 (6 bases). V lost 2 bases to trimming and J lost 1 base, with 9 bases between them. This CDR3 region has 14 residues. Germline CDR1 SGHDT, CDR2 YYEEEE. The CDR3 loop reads CASSFGTTNTEAFF. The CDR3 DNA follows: TGTGCCAGCAGCTTCGGGACAACGAACACTGAAGCTTTCTTT.

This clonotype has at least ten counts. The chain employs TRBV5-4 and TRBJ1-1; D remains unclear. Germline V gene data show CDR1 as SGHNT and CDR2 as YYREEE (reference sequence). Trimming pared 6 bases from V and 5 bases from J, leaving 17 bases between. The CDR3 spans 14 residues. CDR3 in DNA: TGTGCCAGCACCCCCGGCGGCTCGCGAACTGAAGCTTTCTTT. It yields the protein CASTPGGSRTEAFF.

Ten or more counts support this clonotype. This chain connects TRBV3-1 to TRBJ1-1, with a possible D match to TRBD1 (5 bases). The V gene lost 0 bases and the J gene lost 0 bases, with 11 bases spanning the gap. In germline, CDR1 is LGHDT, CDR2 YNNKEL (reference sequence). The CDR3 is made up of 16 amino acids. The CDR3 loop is CASSQEGAGMNTEAFF. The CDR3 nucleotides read TGTGCCAGCAGCCAAGAAGGGGCGGGGATGAACACTGAAGCTTTCTTT.

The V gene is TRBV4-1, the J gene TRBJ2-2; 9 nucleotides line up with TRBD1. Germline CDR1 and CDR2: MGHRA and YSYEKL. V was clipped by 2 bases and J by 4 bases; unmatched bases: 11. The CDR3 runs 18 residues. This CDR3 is CASSQFPTGTGSTGELFF. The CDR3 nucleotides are TGCGCCAGCAGCCAATTCCCGACCGGGACAGGGAGCACCGGGGAGCTGTTTTTT.

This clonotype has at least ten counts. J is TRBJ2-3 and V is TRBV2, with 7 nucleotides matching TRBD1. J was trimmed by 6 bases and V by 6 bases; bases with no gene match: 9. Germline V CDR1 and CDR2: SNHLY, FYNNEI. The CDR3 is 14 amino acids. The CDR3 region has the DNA TGTGCCAGCAGCACCCGAGACAGGGCTGATACGCAGTATTTT. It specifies CASSTRDRADTQYF.